This is a list of T cell receptor beta chains from one sample in a study of T-cell memory formation after mild COVID-19. TCRdb re-called the 5' RACE reads with MiXCR, one entry per CDR3 protein. The table lists 350,000 or so distinct CDR3 sequences, 10% to 15% of them singletons, with 20% to 25% in the top ten. Sequencing was done on a sample of PBMCs or a T cell subset sorted from them (not recorded which). Every receptor here comes from a man aged 18 to 30 who had mild COVID-19 (a few samples of this study predate the infection). Cell type and time point are not known. Each CDR3 is given with its conserved first and last residue. A D gene is named only where the DNA matches it firmly. Rows give clone size only sometimes, using once, few, many, or a class for an expanded clone.

>TRBJ1-5|TRBD1|TRBV6-2/TRBV6-3|many|15
CASRPDRARVQPQHF
TGTGCCAGCAGGCCGGACAGGGCCCGCGTTCAGCCCCAGCATTTT
>TRBJ2-1|TRBD2|TRBV12-3/TRBV12-4|few|18
CASTFGLAGDQSYNEQFF
TGTGCCAGCACCTTTGGACTAGCGGGGGACCAATCCTACAATGAGCAGTTCTTC
>TRBJ1-1|TRBD1|TRBV5-1|-|14
CASSLVQGDTEAFF
TGCGCCAGCAGCTTGGTACAGGGGGACACTGAAGCTTTCTTT
>TRBJ1-2|TRBD1|TRBV7-2|-|13
CASSRDRAYGYTF
TGTGCCAGCAGCCGGGACAGGGCCTATGGCTACACCTTC
>TRBJ2-7|-|TRBV20-1|few|12
CSASQDSYEQYF
TGCAGTGCTAGCCAGGACTCCTACGAGCAGTACTTC
>TRBJ2-3|-|TRBV7-6|-|12
CASSLQGNTQYF
TGTGCCAGCAGCCTGCAGGGAAATACGCAGTATTTT
>TRBJ2-1|-|TRBV7-6|many|12
CASSLVLNEQFF
TGTGCCAGCAGCTTAGTCCTCAATGAGCAGTTCTTC
>TRBJ2-1|TRBD2|TRBV4-3|many|16
CASSQDPLATYNEQFF
TGCGCCAGCAGCCAAGATCCACTAGCGACCTACAATGAGCAGTTCTTC
>TRBJ2-1|TRBD2|TRBV6-5|-|15
CASSYWRGDYNEQFF
TGTGCCAGCAGTTACTGGCGGGGGGACTACAATGAGCAGTTCTTC
>TRBJ1-2|-|TRBV12-3/TRBV12-4|few|15
CASSLTPGAIDGYTF
TGTGCCAGCAGTCTTACTCCGGGGGCGATTGATGGCTACACCTTC
>TRBJ1-1|-|TRBV20-1|-|13
CSARDGLSTEAFF
TGCAGTGCTAGAGATGGGTTGAGCACTGAAGCTTTCTTT
>TRBJ1-2|TRBD1|TRBV27|-|13
CASSDRDNYGYTF
TGTGCCTCATCGGACAGGGATAACTATGGCTACACCTTC
>TRBJ2-3|-|TRBV9|many|13
CASSAEATDTQYF
TGTGCCAGCAGCGCCGAAGCGACAGATACGCAGTATTTT
>TRBJ1-2|TRBD1|TRBV5-1|many|13
CASQLTGGYGYTF
TGCGCCAGCCAACTAACAGGGGGCTATGGCTACACCTTC
>TRBJ2-4|TRBD1|TRBV7-2|-|14
CASRPPTGENIQYF
TGTGCCAGCAGGCCCCCGACAGGGGAAAACATTCAGTACTTC
>TRBJ1-6|-|TRBV7-6|many|14
CASSFSSANSPLHF
TGTGCCAGCAGCTTCTCCTCGGCCAACTCACCCCTCCACTTT
>TRBJ2-3|-|TRBV7-3|many|13
CASSGTSTDTQYF
TGTGCCAGCAGCGGTACTAGCACAGATACGCAGTATTTT
>TRBJ1-1|-|TRBV10-3|many|13
CAINFQGGTEAFF
TGTGCCATCAATTTTCAGGGCGGCACTGAAGCTTTCTTT
>TRBJ2-1|-|TRBV27|few|11
CASRGDNEQFF
TGTGCCAGCAGGGGGGACAATGAGCAGTTCTTC
>TRBJ1-5|-|TRBV2|-|15
CASSVASLDNQPQHF
TGTGCCAGCAGTGTGGCGTCCCTTGACAATCAGCCCCAGCATTTT
>TRBJ1-5|-|TRBV11-2|many|12
CASSLVRGPQHF
TGTGCCAGCAGCTTAGTGAGAGGGCCCCAGCATTTT
>TRBJ2-3|-|TRBV29-1|-|13
CSVEVGHTDTQYF
TGCAGCGTTGAAGTCGGGCACACAGATACGCAGTATTTT
>TRBJ1-2|TRBD1|TRBV6-2/TRBV6-3|few|15
CASSQYLDRGRGYTF
TGTGCCAGCAGTCAGTACCTGGACAGGGGAAGAGGCTACACCTTC
>TRBJ1-1|-|TRBV7-2|many|14
CASSLHSTNTEAFF
TGTGCCAGCAGCTTACACAGCACCAACACTGAAGCTTTCTTT
>TRBJ2-5|-|TRBV7-9|-|14
CASSPWDLRETQYF
TGTGCCAGCAGCCCCTGGGACTTGCGGGAGACCCAGTACTTC
>TRBJ2-5|TRBD2|TRBV5-1|few|17
CASSLEGSGGHSETQYF
TGCGCCAGCAGCTTGGAGGGTAGCGGGGGCCACTCGGAGACCCAGTACTTC
>TRBJ1-5|-|TRBV6-6|few|14
CASRGAREDQPQHF
TGTGCCAGCAGGGGGGCCCGCGAGGATCAGCCCCAGCATTTT
>TRBJ2-3|-|TRBV7-9|-|17
CASSPHTGRSRADTQYF
TGTGCCAGCAGCCCCCACACCGGGCGTTCAAGGGCAGATACGCAGTATTTT
>TRBJ2-3|-|TRBV6-5|-|14
CASSGGGSQDTQYF
TGTGCCAGCTCGGGTGGCGGAAGCCAAGATACGCAGTATTTT
>TRBJ2-3|TRBD2|TRBV7-2|few|19
CASSSPPSLAGGLTDTQYF
TGTGCCAGCAGCTCCCCGCCCTCACTAGCGGGGGGGTTGACAGATACGCAGTATTTT
>TRBJ2-7|TRBD1|TRBV9|few|15
CASSVVPGQGSEQYF
TGTGCCAGCAGCGTAGTCCCGGGACAGGGATCCGAGCAGTACTTC
>TRBJ1-1|TRBD1|TRBV4-1|few|17
CASRFRLSETGLSEAFF
TGCGCCAGCAGATTTCGTTTAAGTGAGACAGGGTTGTCTGAAGCTTTCTTT